The rows below give T cell receptor beta chains drawn from one sample of a study of T-cell reconstitution after alpha-beta-depleted transplantation in children. TCRdb re-analysed the PCR reads in MiXCR, keeping a single row per CDR3 protein. The sample shows about 230,000 distinct CDR3 sequences, 9.7% of them seen only once. The sample in question was PBMCs from the stem cell graft donor, obtained from the stem cell graft. The receptors derive from a human donor who donated a stem cell graft to a child with SCID. Both conserved end residues are part of each CDR3. A D gene is named only where the DNA matches it firmly. Some rows have no size entry. The others give once, few or many, or a class for an expanded clone.

TRBV7-2	TRBJ2-1	TRBD2	-	TGTGCCAGCTGCTTTGATCCGGGACTAGCGGGGGAGGGTGAGCAGTTCTTC	CASCFDPGLAGEGEQFF
TRBV5-1	TRBJ2-2	-	many	TGCGCCAGCAGCTTTTGGGGGGCAGCCACCGGGGAGCTGTTTTTT	CASSFWGAATGELFF
TRBV30	TRBJ1-2	-	many	TGTGCCTGGAGTCCCCTAATTTTGGCAGGGAACTATGGCTACACCTTC	CAWSPLILAGNYGYTF
TRBV14	TRBJ1-2	-	many	TGTGCCAGCAGCCAAGGGGCAGGGCGAAACTATGGCTACACCTTC	CASSQGAGRNYGYTF
TRBV29-1	TRBJ2-5	-	-	-	CSVRARRYETQYF
TRBV11-3	TRBJ2-7	TRBD1	many	TGTGCCAGCAGCTCCGGGACAGCAACCTACGAGCAGTACTTC	CASSSGTATYEQYF
TRBV12-3/TRBV12-4	TRBJ2-3	TRBD2	-	TGTGCCAGCAGTCCCGGACTAGCGGGGGCCCACGATACGCAGTATTTT	CASSPGLAGAHDTQYF
TRBV5-1	TRBJ1-3	-	many	TGCGCCAGCAGCTTGGCCGGACAGTTCTCTGGAAACACCATATATTTT	CASSLAGQFSGNTIYF
TRBV27	TRBJ2-5	TRBD2	few	TGTGCCAGCAGTGCCCGGGGGGGCCAAGAGACCCAGTACTTC	CASSARGGQETQYF
TRBV2	TRBJ1-2	-	-	TGTGCCATCTGTCCCGACGGAAACTATGGCTACACCTTC	CAICPDGNYGYTF
TRBV20-1	TRBJ2-1	TRBD1	many	TGCAGTGCTAGAGATTTTGAGGACAGGGTCTACAATGAGCAGTTCTTC	CSARDFEDRVYNEQFF
TRBV12-3/TRBV12-4	TRBJ2-7	-	many	TGTGCCAGCAGTTTTCCCCCGAGCGAGCAGTACTTC	CASSFPPSEQYF
TRBV6-2/TRBV6-3	TRBJ1-2	TRBD1	many	TGTGCCAGCCTTAAGTCCGGGACAGCCGTCTATGGCTACACCTTC	CASLKSGTAVYGYTF
TRBV15	TRBJ2-1	TRBD1	many	TGTGCCACCAGCAGTGCCCCGGGACAGCCCTACAATGAGCAGTTCTTC	CATSSAPGQPYNEQFF
TRBV19	TRBJ1-1	-	many	TGTGCCAGTAGTATCCTTCGGGCTTTCTTT	CASSILRAFF
TRBV20-1	TRBJ1-1	-	many	TGCAGTGCTAGAGCATACGACTTGGGGAACACTGAAGCTTTCTTT	CSARAYDLGNTEAFF
TRBV7-9	TRBJ2-7	TRBD1	many	TGTGCCAGCAGCTTAGGGTCCCGGGACAGGGGGGACGAGCAGTACTTC	CASSLGSRDRGDEQYF
TRBV29-1	TRBJ2-1	-	many	TGCAGCGGTACTGGCATTGACGATTACAATGAGCAGTTCTTC	CSGTGIDDYNEQFF
TRBV5-1	TRBJ1-1	-	many	TGCGCCAGCAGCTTGGTCCCGACTTTGAACACTGAAGCTTTCTTT	CASSLVPTLNTEAFF
TRBV2	TRBJ1-4	TRBD1	-	TGTGCCAGCAGGACAGGGGACGTTGAAAAACTGTTTTTT	CASRTGDVEKLFF
TRBV5-1	TRBJ2-7	-	many	TGCGCCAGCAGCTCTAGTCAGGGGGGCTCTATGGTGCAGTACTTC	CASSSSQGGSMVQYF
TRBV23-1	TRBJ1-6	-	few	TGCGCCAGCAGTCAATTTCTCGACAATTCACCCCTCCACTTT	CASSQFLDNSPLHF
TRBV6-2/TRBV6-3	TRBJ1-1	TRBD1	many	TGTGCCAGCAGTCCCGGTCCAGGGGGCGTCTCTGAAGCTTTCTTT	CASSPGPGGVSEAFF
TRBV18	TRBJ2-7	-	many	TGTGCCAGCTCACCACTTGGAGACATTGCCTACGAGCAGTACTTC	CASSPLGDIAYEQYF
TRBV29-1	TRBJ2-5	TRBD2	-	TGCAGCGTACTTAGCGGGGGGGCCCAAGAGACCCAGTACTTC	CSVLSGGAQETQYF
TRBV4-1	TRBJ1-2	-	many	TGCGCCAGCAGCCAGAGTCCGGGGAACTATGGCTACACCTTC	CASSQSPGNYGYTF
TRBV7-8	TRBJ1-4	-	many	TGTGCCAGCAGCTTATTGAGGGGTGAAAAACTGTTTTTT	CASSLLRGEKLFF
TRBV5-1	TRBJ2-5	-	many	TGCGCCAGCAGCCCCGGGACAATCGGCCAAGAGACCCAGTACTTC	CASSPGTIGQETQYF
TRBV5-1	TRBJ1-6	TRBD1	many	TGCGCCAGCAGCTTGATTCCAGGGGGCCTAAATTCACCCCTCCACTTT	CASSLIPGGLNSPLHF
TRBV20-1	TRBJ1-5	-	-	TGCAGTGCTAGAGAGACAGGACGATCGTACAATCAGCCCCAGCATTTT	CSARETGRSYNQPQHF
TRBV6-2/TRBV6-3	TRBJ1-1	-	many	TGTGCCAGCAGTTACAACTCGGAGGGACCGAACACTGAAGCTTTCTTT	CASSYNSEGPNTEAFF
TRBV5-1	TRBJ1-2	-	many	TGCGCCAGCAGCTTGGCCGGGGGGGTCAACCCCTATGGCTACACCTTC	CASSLAGGVNPYGYTF
TRBV19	TRBJ1-3	-	few	TGTGCCAGTGAGCGCAGGGGTTCTGGAAACACCATATATTTT	CASERRGSGNTIYF
TRBV6-5	TRBJ1-5	-	-	TGTGCCAGCAGTTCGGGGCGGGGGGGCAATCAGCCCCAGCATTTT	CASSSGRGGNQPQHF
TRBV20-1	TRBJ2-1	-	many	TGCAGTGCTAGATCCGCGGTTCCAGCGGGCAATGAGCAGTTCTTC	CSARSAVPAGNEQFF
TRBV3-1	TRBJ1-2	-	many	TGTGCCAGCAGCCCGACTCCATGGTACCCACTGACCTTC	CASSPTPWYPLTF
TRBV7-9	TRBJ2-7	-	many	TGTGCCAGCAGCTTAGGGGGGGAAGGAATTTATACCTACGAGCAGTACTTC	CASSLGGEGIYTYEQYF
TRBV10-3	TRBJ1-6	TRBD1	many	TGTGCCATCAGTGAAGGACAGGGTGACAATTCACCCCTCCACTTT	CAISEGQGDNSPLHF
TRBV6-5	TRBJ1-5	TRBD1	many	TGTGCCAGCAGCCGTGGACAGGTCATTCAGCCCCAGCATTTT	CASSRGQVIQPQHF
TRBV6-1	TRBJ1-2	TRBD1	many	TGTGCCAGCAGTGAACTCCCGGACAGGTCCTATGGCTACACCTTC	CASSELPDRSYGYTF
TRBV10-3	TRBJ1-5	-	many	TGTGCCATCAGTGAGTCGGGAAGGGCTAGCAATCAGCCCCAGCATTTT	CAISESGRASNQPQHF
TRBV12-3/TRBV12-4	TRBJ1-4	-	many	TGTGCCAGCAGTTTTCAGGCTCAAGGTCTGTTTTTT	CASSFQAQGLFF
TRBV20-1	TRBJ2-5	-	many	TGCAGTGTTATTGGGGGCGCCGGGTTGGAGACCCAGTACTTC	CSVIGGAGLETQYF
TRBV20-1	TRBJ2-2	-	many	TGCAGTGCTATTCGAGCAGGGAACACCGGGGAGCTGTTTTTT	CSAIRAGNTGELFF
TRBV20-1	TRBJ1-1	-	many	TGCAGTGCGCAGGGCCACACTGAAGCTTTCTTT	CSAQGHTEAFF
TRBV29-1	TRBJ1-2	-	many	TGCAGCGTCCAACCCAGGCTTAACTATGGCTACACCTTC	CSVQPRLNYGYTF
TRBV18	TRBJ1-4	-	-	TGTGCCAGCTCACGGGACCTTAATGAAAAACTGTTTTTT	CASSRDLNEKLFF
TRBV24-1	TRBJ1-4	-	many	TGTGCCACCAGTGATTCCGGACGGATGGGTGAAAAACTGTTTTTT	CATSDSGRMGEKLFF
TRBV20-1	TRBJ2-5	TRBD1	many	TGCAGTGCTAGACCCGGACAGGGTGGAACCCAGTACTTC	CSARPGQGGTQYF
TRBV20-1	TRBJ1-5	-	many	TGCAGTGCTAGTAGCGGGGATCAGCCCCAGCATTTT	CSASSGDQPQHF
TRBV5-1	TRBJ1-1	TRBD1	-	TGCGCCAGCAGTGGGGCGACGGGACAGGGAGAAGCTTTCTTT	CASSGATGQGEAFF
TRBV29-1	TRBJ2-5	-	many	TGCAGCGTTGTGGTTGGCGGGACCCAGTACTTC	CSVVVGGTQYF